What follows are 17 T cell receptor beta chains derived from one specimen sequenced in a study of patients and donors after allogeneic stem cell transplantation. One entry per CDR3 protein, called by TCRdb with MiXCR from the RT-PCR reads. This table holds about 960,000 distinct CDR3 sequences, over 15% found once. Sequencing was carried out using blood, either unsorted or a sorted T cell fraction (not recorded which). The source is a human donor who was either an allogeneic HSCT recipient or a stem cell or donor lymphocyte infusion donor (not recorded which). It is not recorded whose cells these are; they may come from a transplant donor.

In its sample, this clonotype was seen a few times. The chain combines TRBV7-2 with TRBJ2-7; D is uncertain. Trimming stripped 3 bases from V and 6 bases from J, with 12 bases between. From germline, CDR1 is SGHTA and CDR2 FQGNSA. The CDR3 contains 13 residues. The CDR3 region is CASSFLIESEQYF. The DNA for the CDR3 is TGTGCCAGCAGCTTCCTTATAGAGAGCGAGCAGTACTTC.

The chain uses TRBV27 and TRBJ1-1; D might be TRBD1 (6 bases). Trimming stripped 7 bases from V and 3 bases from J, with 9 bases between. The CDR3 length is 12 residues. Germline V CDR1 and CDR2: MNHEY, SMNVEV (reference sequence). CDR3 in DNA: TGTGCCAGCAAGGGGGGCTACACTGAAGCTTTCTTT. Translation: CASKGGYTEAFF.

This clonotype was counted once. The chain joins TRBV6-2 or TRBV6-3 to TRBJ1-5; no definite D call. This CDR3 is built from 17 residues. Germline-derived CDR1 and CDR2 are MNHEY and SVGEGT. The V end was cut by 1 base, the J end by 2 bases, with 15 bases between. The CDR3 spells CASSYYAAGAGNQPQHF. The CDR3 DNA sequence: TGTGCCAGCAGTTACTACGCTGCGGGCGCGGGCAATCAGCCCCAGCATTTT.

In this sample, this clonotype turned up a few times. This chain connects TRBV20-1 to TRBJ2-3; the match to TRBD2 covers 7 bases. The germline V gene has CDR1 DFQATT and CDR2 SNEGSKA (reference sequence). The length of the CDR3 is 17 residues. V lost 0 bases to trimming and J lost 0 bases; unmatched junction nucleotides: 9. In DNA form, the CDR3 reads TGCAGTGCTAGAGATTTAGTCCTAGCGGATAGCACAGATACGCAGTATTTT. Translating gives CSARDLVLADSTDTQYF.

This clonotype has a handful of counts. This rearrangement joins TRBV4-1 to TRBJ2-7; TRBD1 agrees at 9 bases. CDR1 and CDR2 (germline): MGHRA, YSYEKL. The V gene end was trimmed by 1 base and the J gene end by 6 bases; junction bases not matched to a gene: 1. This CDR3 contains 13 residues. CDR3 nucleotide sequence: TGCGCCAGCAGCCAAGGGACAGGGGCCGAGCAGTACTTC. It yields the protein CASSQGTGAEQYF.

V usage is TRBV12-5 and J usage is TRBJ2-1; TRBD2 matches at 11 bases. This CDR3 is 17 amino acids long. Trimming cost V 6 bases and J 4 bases; bases outside gene matches: 11. Germline V gene data show CDR1 as LGHNT and CDR2 as FRNRAP. Here the CDR3 reads CASGNSLAGGLYNEQFF. The CDR3, as DNA: TGTGCTAGTGGAAACAGTTTAGCGGGAGGGTTGTACAATGAGCAGTTCTTC. Full variable domain (missing parts from reference TRBV12-5 and TRBJ2-1): DARVTQTPRHKVTEMGQEVTMRCQPILGHNTVFWYRQTMMQGLELLAYFRNRAPLDDSGMPKDRFSAEMPDATLATLKIQPSEPRDSAVYFCASGNSLAGGLYNEQFFGPGTRLTVL.

The chain employs TRBV6-5 and TRBJ1-1, with D maybe TRBD1 (5 bases). CDR3 length equals 13 residues. Deletions cut 4 bases from V and 7 bases from J, with 13 bases between. Looked up from germline, CDR1 is MNHEY and CDR2 is SVGAGI. CDR3 residues: CASSSQGLSEAFF. The DNA for the CDR3 is TGTGCCAGCAGTTCCCAGGGTCTGAGTGAAGCTTTCTTT.

The rearrangement links TRBV11-1 to TRBJ2-3, with a weak D call TRBD2 (6 bases). V lost 1 base and J lost 0, with 17 bases in between. The length of the CDR3 is 18 residues. Germline V CDR1 and CDR2: SGHAT, FQDESV (reference sequence). The CDR3 spells CASSLGVSGRGSTDTQYF. CDR3 sequence (DNA): TGTGCCAGCAGCTTAGGAGTCTCCGGGCGGGGTAGCACAGATACGCAGTATTTT.

This clonotype turned up a few times. The chain carries TRBV4-3 and TRBJ2-1, with 7 bases aligning to TRBD1. This CDR3 spans 16 amino acids. Trimming cost V 0 bases and J 4 bases; bases outside gene matches: 6. Per the germline V gene, CDR1 is LGHNA and CDR2 is YSLEER. CDR3 sequence reads: CASSQDQQDRYNEQFF. The CDR3 DNA reads TGCGCCAGCAGCCAAGATCAACAGGACAGGTACAATGAGCAGTTCTTC.

This clonotype was counted at least ten times. The chain combines TRBV4-2 with TRBJ1-2; TRBD1 aligns across 7 bases. Unmatched junction bases numbered 11, after V lost 7 bases and J lost 0 bases. The CDR3 is made up of 16 amino acids. The germline CDR1 and CDR2 sequences are LGHNA and YNFKEQ. The CDR3 DNA is TGTGCCAGCACCCGGGAGGGGGCGACCTCTAACTATGGCTACACCTTC. This translates into CASTREGATSNYGYTF.

The chain combines TRBV4-3 with TRBJ1-2; D perhaps matches TRBD1 (6 bases). Trimming took off 2 bases at V and 4 bases at J, with 14 bases between the two ends. The germline gives CDR1 LGHNA, CDR2 YSLEER. This CDR3 spans 15 amino acids. The CDR3 sequence: CASSQNRDFGYGYTF. The CDR3 DNA follows: TGCGCCAGCAGCCAAAACAGGGACTTCGGCTATGGCTACACCTTC.

V is TRBV30 and J is TRBJ1-5; tentative D call: TRBD1 (5 bases). The V gene's germline CDR1 is GTSNPN and CDR2 SVGIG (reference sequence). The CDR3 consists of 13 residues. Trimming took off 0 bases at V and 10 bases at J, with 13 bases between the two ends. CDR3 sequence reads: CAWSVTGATPQHF. The CDR3 bases are TGTGCCTGGAGTGTGACCGGGGCGACCCCCCAGCATTTT.

This clonotype was counted only a few times. The chain joins TRBV29-1 to TRBJ1-2, with D unclear. V lost 2 bases to trimming and J lost 7 bases, with 11 bases between them. CDR1 is SQVTM, CDR2 ANQGSEA, per germline. The CDR3 spans 12 residues. The CDR3 protein is CSVEQKGSGYTF. The CDR3, as DNA: TGCAGCGTTGAACAAAAGGGATCTGGCTACACCTTC.

This clonotype showed up just a few times. The CDR3: CSAGRPTWSFSYNEQFF. CDR3 DNA: TGCAGTGCCGGACGACCGACCTGGTCTTTCTCCTACAATGAGCAGTTCTTC. The chain has TRBV20-1 and TRBJ2-1; D is unresolved. The CDR3 contains 17 residues. CDR1 and CDR2 from the germline V gene are DFQATT and SNEGSKA (reference sequence). V lost 6 bases, J lost 0 bases, and 21 bases lay in between.

The rearrangement links TRBV2 to TRBJ1-5; D is ambiguous. Germline V gene sequence: CDR1 SNHLY, CDR2 FYNNEI. The CDR3 has 15 amino acids. The V and J ends lost 2 bases and 0 bases respectively, with 8 bases between them. CDR3 residues: CASSESVFSNQPQHF. The CDR3 DNA sequence: TGTGCCAGCAGTGAAAGTGTGTTTAGCAATCAGCCCCAGCATTTT.

This clonotype was seen ten or more times. The chain links TRBV12-3 or TRBV12-4 to TRBJ1-1; 7 bases agree with TRBD1. This CDR3 is built from 14 residues. V gave up 6 bases and J gave up 2 bases; unmatched junction bases: 6. The CDR3 DNA is TGTGCCAGCAGAGGGACAGACAAAAACACTGAAGCTTTCTTT. This translates into CASRGTDKNTEAFF.

Only a few counts were recorded for this clonotype. The J gene is TRBJ2-7, the V gene TRBV12-3 or TRBV12-4; D perhaps matches TRBD2 (5 bases). The V and J ends lost 3 bases and 1 base respectively, with 13 bases between them. The CDR3 runs to 15 residues. DNA for the CDR3: TGTGCCAGCAGTTTCCCGCGGGTTATATCCTACGAGCAGTACTTC. The encoded protein is CASSFPRVISYEQYF.